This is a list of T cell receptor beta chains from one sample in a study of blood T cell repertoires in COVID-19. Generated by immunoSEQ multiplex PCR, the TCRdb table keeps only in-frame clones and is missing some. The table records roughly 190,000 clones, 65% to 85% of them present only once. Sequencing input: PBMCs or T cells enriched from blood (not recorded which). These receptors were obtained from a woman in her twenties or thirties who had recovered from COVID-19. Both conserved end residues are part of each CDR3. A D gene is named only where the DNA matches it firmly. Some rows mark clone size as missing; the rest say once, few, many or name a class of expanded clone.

CDR3 protein: CASSSGTSLNIQYF
CDR3 DNA: TGTGCCAGTAGTTCCGGGACTAGCTTAAACATTCAGTACTTC
clone size: once
V gene: TRBV19
J gene: TRBJ2-4
D gene: TRBD2

CDR3 protein: CASSYVQSSEEKLFF
CDR3 DNA: TGTGCCAGCAGTTACGTACAGAGCTCAGAGGAAAAACTGTTTTTT
clone size: once
V gene: TRBV6-6
J gene: TRBJ1-4
D gene: NA

CDR3 protein: CASSTILGGRTEAFF
CDR3 DNA: TGTGCCAGTAGTACAATTCTGGGGGGTCGCACTGAAGCTTTCTTT
clone size: many
V gene: TRBV19
J gene: TRBJ1-1
D gene: NA

CDR3 protein: CASSRGPQETQYF
CDR3 DNA: TGTGCCAGCAGCCGGGGCCCACAAGAGACCCAGTACTTC
clone size: NA
V gene: TRBV4-2
J gene: TRBJ2-5
D gene: NA

CDR3 protein: CASSPGDRFTEAFF
CDR3 DNA: TGTGCCAGCAGCCCAGGAGACAGATTCACTGAAGCTTTCTTT
clone size: NA
V gene: TRBV7-8
J gene: TRBJ1-1
D gene: NA

CDR3 protein: CASSSRTGNTGELFF
CDR3 DNA: TGTGCCAGCAGTTCTAGGACAGGGAACACCGGGGAGCTGTTTTTT
clone size: NA
V gene: TRBV27
J gene: TRBJ2-2
D gene: TRBD1

CDR3 protein: CASSQRGGTFQETQYF
CDR3 DNA: TGTGCCAGCAGCCAACGGGGGGGAACGTTCCAAGAGACCCAGTACTTC
clone size: NA
V gene: TRBV7-6
J gene: TRBJ2-5
D gene: TRBD2

CDR3 protein: CASRDRDSPLHF
CDR3 DNA: TGTGCCAGCAGAGACAGGGACTCACCCCTCCACTTT
clone size: NA
V gene: TRBV6-5
J gene: TRBJ1-6
D gene: TRBD1

CDR3 protein: CASRRGGVVGNYGYTF
CDR3 DNA: TGCGCCAGCCGGAGAGGGGGGGTGGTGGGGAACTATGGCTACACCTTC
clone size: NA
V gene: TRBV10-2
J gene: TRBJ1-2
D gene: NA

CDR3 protein: CASAFDSGRANEQFF
CDR3 DNA: TGTGCTAGTGCATTTGATAGCGGGAGAGCGAATGAGCAGTTCTTC
clone size: NA
V gene: TRBV12-5
J gene: TRBJ2-1
D gene: TRBD2

CDR3 protein: CASSLVAAGYPHTGELFF
CDR3 DNA: TGTGCCAGCAGCTTGGTTGCTGCAGGGTACCCCCACACCGGGGAGCTGTTTTTT
clone size: NA
V gene: TRBV5-8
J gene: TRBJ2-2
D gene: NA

CDR3 protein: CASSLMSFSTDTQYF
CDR3 DNA: TGTGCCAGCAGCTTAATGTCGTTTAGCACAGATACGCAGTATTTT
clone size: once
V gene: TRBV11-2
J gene: TRBJ2-3
D gene: NA

CDR3 protein: CASSARDILSYEQYF
CDR3 DNA: TGTGCCAGCAGCGCCCGGGACATCCTTTCCTACGAGCAGTACTTC
clone size: NA
V gene: TRBV5-6
J gene: TRBJ2-7
D gene: NA

CDR3 protein: CASSPRDRANEKLFF
CDR3 DNA: TGTGCCAGTAGTCCCCGGGACAGGGCTAATGAAAAACTGTTTTTT
clone size: once
V gene: TRBV19
J gene: TRBJ1-4
D gene: TRBD1

CDR3 protein: CASSLARQGSEKLFF
CDR3 DNA: TGCGCCAGCAGCTTGGCCCGGCAGGGGAGTGAAAAACTGTTTTTT
clone size: NA
V gene: TRBV5-1
J gene: TRBJ1-4
D gene: NA

CDR3 protein: CASSRRTGGYGYTF
CDR3 DNA: TGTGCCAGCAGTCGGCGGACAGGGGGCTATGGCTACACCTTC
clone size: NA
V gene: TRBV6-5
J gene: TRBJ1-2
D gene: TRBD1

CDR3 protein: CASSSLGLFPGELFF
CDR3 DNA: TGTGCCAGCAGTTCGCTGGGACTCTTTCCCGGGGAGCTGTTTTTT
clone size: once
V gene: TRBV28
J gene: TRBJ2-2
D gene: NA

CDR3 protein: CSVGGSSYEQYF
CDR3 DNA: TGCAGCGTTGGAGGGTCCTCCTACGAGCAGTACTTC
clone size: NA
V gene: TRBV29-1
J gene: TRBJ2-7
D gene: NA

CDR3 protein: CASSEYLAGDEDTQYF
CDR3 DNA: TGTGCCAGCAGTGAATATCTAGCGGGAGATGAAGATACGCAGTATTTT
clone size: NA
V gene: TRBV6-1
J gene: TRBJ2-3
D gene: TRBD2

CDR3 protein: CASSSPWGQGARETQYF
CDR3 DNA: TGTGCCAGCAGCTCGCCTTGGGGACAGGGGGCTCGTGAGACCCAGTACTTC
clone size: few
V gene: TRBV7-8
J gene: TRBJ2-5
D gene: TRBD1

CDR3 protein: CAISGTGAPNQPQHF
CDR3 DNA: TGTGCCATCAGCGGGACAGGGGCCCCCAATCAGCCCCAGCATTTT
clone size: NA
V gene: TRBV10-3
J gene: TRBJ1-5
D gene: TRBD1

CDR3 protein: CASSPGGDEQYF
CDR3 DNA: TGTGCCAGCTCCCCAGGGGGCGACGAGCAGTACTTC
clone size: NA
V gene: TRBV18
J gene: TRBJ2-7
D gene: TRBD1

CDR3 protein: CASSEGSSRIYGYTF
CDR3 DNA: TGTGCCAGCAGTGAAGGTTCTAGCAGGATCTATGGCTACACCTTC
clone size: once
V gene: TRBV6-1
J gene: TRBJ1-2
D gene: NA

CDR3 protein: CASSAETGAHYNEQFF
CDR3 DNA: TGTGCCAGCAGCGCCGAGACAGGGGCCCACTACAATGAGCAGTTCTTC
clone size: NA
V gene: TRBV9
J gene: TRBJ2-1
D gene: TRBD1

CDR3 protein: CASRASGQETQYF
CDR3 DNA: TGTGCCAGTAGGGCTAGCGGGCAAGAGACCCAGTACTTC
clone size: NA
V gene: TRBV19
J gene: TRBJ2-5
D gene: TRBD2

CDR3 protein: CAWSVLHDTQYF
CDR3 DNA: TGTGCCTGGAGTGTACTTCACGATACGCAGTATTTT
clone size: NA
V gene: TRBV30
J gene: TRBJ2-3
D gene: NA

CDR3 protein: CASSSEDSTDTQYF
CDR3 DNA: TGTGCCAGCAGTTCCGAGGATAGCACAGATACGCAGTATTTT
clone size: NA
V gene: TRBV27
J gene: TRBJ2-3
D gene: NA

CDR3 protein: CASSLRTGYSEKLFF
CDR3 DNA: TGTGCCAGCAGTCTCCGGACAGGATACTCTGAAAAACTGTTTTTT
clone size: NA
V gene: TRBV27
J gene: TRBJ1-4
D gene: TRBD1

CDR3 protein: CASSLGQVNGYTF
CDR3 DNA: TGTGCCAGCTCACTGGGACAGGTTAATGGCTACACCTTC
clone size: NA
V gene: TRBV18
J gene: TRBJ1-2
D gene: TRBD1

CDR3 protein: CASSPRTSGTYEQYF
CDR3 DNA: TGTGCCAGCAGCCCCCGGACTAGCGGCACCTACGAGCAGTACTTC
clone size: NA
V gene: TRBV9
J gene: TRBJ2-7
D gene: TRBD2

CDR3 protein: CSAKLPIGLFF
CDR3 DNA: TGCAGTGCTAAACTCCCGATCGGACTGTTTTTT
clone size: once
V gene: TRBV20-1
J gene: TRBJ1-4
D gene: NA

CDR3 protein: CASSLGGLETQYF
CDR3 DNA: TGTGCCAGCAGCTTGGGAGGGTTGGAGACCCAGTACTTC
clone size: NA
V gene: TRBV7-2
J gene: TRBJ2-5
D gene: TRBD2

CDR3 protein: CASSQDRLPEQFF
CDR3 DNA: TGCGCCAGCAGCCAAGATAGACTACCTGAGCAGTTCTTC
clone size: NA
V gene: TRBV4-1
J gene: TRBJ2-1
D gene: NA

CDR3 protein: CASRGDYSETADYEQYF
CDR3 DNA: TGTGCCAGCAGGGGGGACTACTCGGAAACGGCGGACTACGAGCAGTACTTC
clone size: NA
V gene: TRBV2
J gene: TRBJ2-7
D gene: TRBD2

CDR3 protein: CASSLRGIGQPQHF
CDR3 DNA: TGTGCCAGCAGCTTAAGGGGTATCGGTCAGCCCCAGCATTTT
clone size: few
V gene: TRBV13
J gene: TRBJ1-5
D gene: NA

CDR3 protein: CASSERPTGGSGNTIYF
CDR3 DNA: TGTGCCAGCAGCGAACGCCCAACAGGGGGATCTGGAAACACCATATATTTT
clone size: once
V gene: TRBV5-4
J gene: TRBJ1-3
D gene: TRBD1

CDR3 protein: CASSESGGLAGGHLFF
CDR3 DNA: TGTGCCAGCAGTGAAAGTGGGGGACTAGCGGGAGGACACTTGTTCTTC
clone size: few
V gene: TRBV25-1
J gene: TRBJ2-1
D gene: TRBD2